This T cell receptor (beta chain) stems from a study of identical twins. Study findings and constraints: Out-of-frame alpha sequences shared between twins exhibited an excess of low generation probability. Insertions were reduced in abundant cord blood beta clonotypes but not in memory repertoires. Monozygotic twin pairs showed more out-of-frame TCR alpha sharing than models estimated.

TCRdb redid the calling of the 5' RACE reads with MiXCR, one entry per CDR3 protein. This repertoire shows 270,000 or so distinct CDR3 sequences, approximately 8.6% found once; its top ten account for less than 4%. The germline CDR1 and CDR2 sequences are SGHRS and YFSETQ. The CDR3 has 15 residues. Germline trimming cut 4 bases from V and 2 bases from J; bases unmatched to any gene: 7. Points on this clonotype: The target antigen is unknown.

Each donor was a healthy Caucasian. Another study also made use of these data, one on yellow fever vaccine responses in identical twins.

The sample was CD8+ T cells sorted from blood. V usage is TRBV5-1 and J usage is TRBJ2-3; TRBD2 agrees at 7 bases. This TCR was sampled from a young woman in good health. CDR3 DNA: TGCGCCAGCAGCCTCTACGGGGGGTTCACAGATACGCAGTATTTT. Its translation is CASSLYGGFTDTQYF.